The entry that follows covers one T cell receptor (beta chain) sequence. The data are from a study of cytomegalovirus exposure and HLA in healthy donors. The V gene lost 7 bases and the J gene lost 4 bases, with 12 bases spanning the gap. The germline gives CDR1 LNHDA, CDR2 SQIVND (reference sequence). This CDR3 comprises 13 residues. PCR primers comprised 60 Vbeta and 13 Jbeta primers. Clones were sequenced by immunoSEQ multiplex PCR, and TCRdb holds only the in-frame ones, with some missing. The sample records some 170,000 clones, around 75% being singletons. The V call is TRBV19, the J call TRBJ2-3; D might be TRBD1 (5 bases). The sequence came from a male donor in good health and CMV-seronegative. What was sequenced was PBMCs. The CDR3 region has the DNA TGTGCCAGTATCGGACATTGGGCAGATACGCAGTATTTT. Its translation: CASIGHWADTQYF.